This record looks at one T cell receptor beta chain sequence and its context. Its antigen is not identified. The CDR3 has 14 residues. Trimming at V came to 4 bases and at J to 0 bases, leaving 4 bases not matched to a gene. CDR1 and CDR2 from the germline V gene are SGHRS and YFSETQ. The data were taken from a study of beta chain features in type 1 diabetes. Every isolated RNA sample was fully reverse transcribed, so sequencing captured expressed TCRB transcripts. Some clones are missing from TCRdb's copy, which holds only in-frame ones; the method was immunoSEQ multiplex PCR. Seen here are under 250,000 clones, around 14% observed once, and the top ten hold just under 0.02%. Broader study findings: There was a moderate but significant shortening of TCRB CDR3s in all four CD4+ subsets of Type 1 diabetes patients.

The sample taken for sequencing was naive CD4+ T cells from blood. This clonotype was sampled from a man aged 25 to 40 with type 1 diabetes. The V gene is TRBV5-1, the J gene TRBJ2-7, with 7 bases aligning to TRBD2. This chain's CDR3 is CASSLRDYSYEQYF. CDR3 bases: TGCGCCAGCAGCCTCCGGGACTACTCCTACGAGCAGTACTTC.